The 13 T cell receptor beta chains in this list originate from one sample, sequenced in a study of T cells in Graves' hyperthyroidism and ophthalmopathy. Amplification of TCR beta CDR3 regions was performed using RNA transcripts as template. Primed by the HTBI set, a first-round RT-PCR was run on the TCR CDR3. MiXCR was run by TCRdb on the multiplex PCR reads, yielding one entry per CDR3 protein. The sample shows around 600,000 distinct CDR3 sequences, more than 15% of them seen only once. Material for sequencing was blood. Source of these receptors: a middle-aged woman with Graves' ophthalmopathy.

V is TRBV20-1 and J is TRBJ2-1, with TRBD2 matching over 7 bases. The germline gives CDR1 DFQATT, CDR2 SNEGSKA (reference sequence). The CDR3 extends over 14 amino acids. V lost 0 bases, J lost 10 bases, and 9 bases stayed unmatched. The CDR3 region is CSARDGGRAEEQFF. In nucleotides, the CDR3 is TGCAGTGCTAGAGATGGAGGGAGGGCCGAGGAGCAGTTCTTC.

This clonotype was observed many times. The rearrangement joins TRBV30 to TRBJ1-6, with D perhaps matching TRBD1 (6 bases). Germline CDR1 GTSNPN, CDR2 SVGIG (reference sequence). The V and J ends lost 5 bases and 9 bases respectively, with 11 bases between them. The CDR3 is 12 amino acids. DNA of the CDR3: TGTGCCTGGGGGAGGACAGTTTCACCCCTCCACTTT. The encoded protein is CAWGRTVSPLHF.

This clonotype came up a few times. The chain is built from TRBV9 and TRBJ1-1; D gene uncertain. Per germline, CDR1 SGDLS and CDR2 YYNGEE. The CDR3 loop spans 14 amino acids. V lost 4 bases and J lost 1, with 11 bases in between. The CDR3 protein is CASSSWTANTEAFF. CDR3 sequence (DNA): TGTGCCAGCAGCTCCTGGACGGCGAACACTGAAGCTTTCTTT.

The sample holds many counts of this clonotype. This chain connects TRBV20-1 to TRBJ1-1, with D maybe TRBD1 (6 bases). Trimming pared 8 bases from V and 4 bases from J, leaving 14 bases between. From germline, CDR1 is DFQATT and CDR2 SNEGSKA (reference sequence). There are 12 residues in the CDR3. The CDR3 nucleotides are TGCAGTCCAAAACAGGGAGGCACTGAAGCTTTCTTT. Residues: CSPKQGGTEAFF.

This clonotype was detected only a few times. The chain is built from TRBV20-1 and TRBJ2-7, with TRBD2 matching over 13 bases. The CDR3 length is 19 residues. The germline gives CDR1 DFQATT, CDR2 SNEGSKA (reference sequence). J lost 1 base, V lost 0 bases, and 12 bases had no gene match. CDR3 nucleotides: TGCAGTGCTAGAGATGGAGGGGTGACTAGCGGGAGGTTTTCCTACGAGCAGTACTTC. Translating gives CSARDGGVTSGRFSYEQYF.

This clonotype was seen at least ten times. The chain couples TRBV3-1 to TRBJ2-3; D call uncertain. In germline, CDR1 is LGHDT, CDR2 YNNKEL (reference sequence). The CDR3 loop spans 20 amino acids. Trimming shortened V by 0 bases and J by 2 bases, and 24 bases separated the two germline ends. CDR3 in DNA: TGTGCCAGCAGCCAAGAATTTGTTGGACGTTTCGGCCTTGTCACAGATACGCAGTATTTT. Translation gives CASSQEFVGRFGLVTDTQYF.

This clonotype came up once. This chain connects TRBV7-9 to TRBJ2-5, with 8 bases fitting TRBD1. V gave up 4 bases and J gave up 0 bases; unmatched junction bases: 4. Germline V gene data show CDR1 as SEHNR and CDR2 as FQNEAQ (reference sequence). The CDR3 is 15 amino acids. CDR3 DNA: TGTGCCAGCAGCTCCGACAGGGGTCACCAAGAGACCCAGTACTTC. Amino acid sequence: CASSSDRGHQETQYF.

There are a few counts of this clonotype. The CDR3 here is CASSDRGATGANVLTF. CDR3 sequence (DNA): TGTGCCAGTAGCGACAGGGGAGCGACTGGGGCCAACGTCCTGACTTTC. V is TRBV19 and J is TRBJ2-6; 8 positions agree with TRBD1. This CDR3 comprises 16 residues. The germline V gene has CDR1 LNHDA and CDR2 SQIVND (reference sequence). V dropped 6 bases and J dropped 2; count of bases not matched to a gene: 6.

CDR3 loop: CASLPGGPENIQYF. The CDR3 DNA follows: TGTGCCAGCCTACCGGGGGGGCCGGAAAACATTCAGTACTTC. This chain uses TRBV6-1 with TRBJ2-4; 8 bases map to TRBD2. The V gene's germline CDR1 is MNHNS and CDR2 SASEGT. This CDR3 comprises 14 residues. Unmatched junction bases numbered 8, after V lost 8 bases and J lost 5 bases.

This chain connects TRBV2 to TRBJ1-4; no clear D. CDR3 size: 13 residues. V lost 6 bases to trimming and J lost 4 bases, with 9 bases between them. Looked up from germline, CDR1 is SNHLY and CDR2 is FYNNEI. The DNA for the CDR3 is TGTGCCAGCAGCGACACTTTTAATGAAAAACTGTTTTTT. Translating it yields CASSDTFNEKLFF.

The chain links TRBV6-1 to TRBJ2-5; 10 bases are shared with TRBD1. Germline lookup yields CDR1 MNHNS and CDR2 SASEGT. There are 15 residues in the CDR3. J gave up 11 bases and V 3 bases, and 12 bases lay outside the gene matches. The CDR3 is CASSDPGTGVGQQYF. The CDR3 coding sequence is TGTGCCAGCAGTGATCCCGGGACAGGGGTCGGACAACAGTACTTC.

The chain has TRBV11-2 and TRBJ2-7; tentatively, D is TRBD1 (5 bases). This CDR3 contains 13 residues. Germline V gene data show CDR1 as SGHAT and CDR2 as FQNNGV. V shed 1 base and J shed 5 bases, with 9 bases lying between them. In nucleotides, the CDR3 is TGTGCCAGCAGCTTAGGAGGCAGGGACGAGCAGTACTTC. It specifies CASSLGGRDEQYF.

The V gene is TRBV6-1, the J gene TRBJ2-7; possible D gene TRBD2, 6 bases. V was trimmed by 8 bases and J by 2 bases, leaving 13 bases between them. This CDR3 region has 13 residues. Germline-derived CDR1 and CDR2 are MNHNS and SASEGT. The CDR3 is CASRRVGTYEQYF. CDR3 nucleotides: TGTGCCAGCCGGAGGGTTGGGACCTACGAGCAGTACTTC.